This T cell receptor beta chain stems from a study of T-cell memory formation after mild COVID-19. Findings of the study overall: Among clones contracting day 15 to 85, CD4/CD8 was balanced, whereas later expanders leaned CD4+.

One entry per CDR3 protein results from TCRdb running MiXCR on the 5' RACE reads. The sample has approximately 350,000 distinct CDR3 sequences, 14% seen once. V was trimmed by 0 bases and J by 1 base, leaving 10 bases between them. This CDR3 region has 16 residues. Germline CDR1 is DFQATT and CDR2 is SNEGSKA (reference sequence). In its sample, this clonotype was seen a few times. Its antigen is unknown. The clonotype originates from a young man who had mild COVID-19 (a few samples of this study predate the infection). Cell type and time point are not known. The sequenced sample was PBMCs or a T cell subset sorted from them (not recorded which). V is TRBV20-1 and J is TRBJ2-6, with a tentative D call TRBD1 (6 bases). For the CDR3, the DNA is TGCAGTGCTAGAGAAACAGGGCGATCTGGGGCCAACGTCCTGACTTTC. Its protein is CSARETGRSGANVLTF.